What follows are 19 T cell receptor beta chains derived from one specimen sequenced in a study of T cell responses to AZD1222 COVID-19 vaccine. The repertoire was sequenced with immunoSEQ multiplex PCR; TCRdb's copy has only in-frame clones and lacks some. The data contain 150,000 or so clones, around 90% of them seen just once; the ten biggest clones take up 4.5% to 6.5%. Sample: peripheral blood, taken on day 0 of AZD1222 vaccination. The receptor set was obtained from an adult in good health.

The chain uses TRBV4-2 and TRBJ2-5, with TRBD1 identical over 10 bases. This CDR3 spans 14 amino acids. J was trimmed by 5 bases and V by 3 bases; bases with no gene match: 3. CDR1 LGHNA and CDR2 YNFKEQ come from the germline V gene. The CDR3 spells CASSQRTGGETQYF. The CDR3 DNA reads as TGTGCCAGCAGCCAGAGGACAGGGGGGGAGACCCAGTACTTC.

This chain joins TRBV19 and TRBJ2-1, with 10 bases aligning to TRBD2. V gave up 4 bases and J gave up 3 bases; unmatched junction bases: 12. Germline V lookup: CDR1 LNHDA, CDR2 SQIVND (reference sequence). The CDR3 runs to 18 residues. DNA of the CDR3: TGTGCCAGTAGTAGGCCCGTGTTAGCGGGAGGCTACTACAATGAGCAGTTCTTC. Translation: CASSRPVLAGGYYNEQFF. Variable domain in full (rest from reference TRBV19 and TRBJ2-1): DGGITQSPKYLFRKEGQNVTLSCEQNLNHDAMYWYRQDPGQGLRLIYYSQIVNDFQKGDIAEGYSVSREKKESFPLTVTSAQKNPTAFYLCASSRPVLAGGYYNEQFFGPGTRLTVL.

This clone was recorded once. V gene TRBV19 combines with J gene TRBJ1-5; the D gene is possibly TRBD1 (5 bases). Deletions cut 5 bases from V and 7 bases from J, with 21 bases between. The CDR3 covers 16 residues. Per the germline V gene, CDR1 is LNHDA and CDR2 is SQIVND (reference sequence). CDR3 nucleotides: TGTGCCAGTAGTCCGTGGACAAAGGGCGCGAGGCAGCCCCAGCATTTT. Residues: CASSPWTKGARQPQHF.

The chain has TRBV24-1 and TRBJ2-2; D is unresolved. With 5 bases removed from V and 6 bases from J, the gap between germline ends came to 9 bases. CDR1 KGHDR and CDR2 SFDVKD come from the germline V gene. This CDR3 region has 13 residues. The CDR3 region is CATSAGLAGELFF. The CDR3 DNA reads TGTGCCACCAGTGCTGGGCTCGCCGGGGAGCTGTTTTTT.

The chain carries TRBV5-4 and TRBJ1-5; D possibly corresponds to TRBD1 (6 bases). V was cut by 4 bases and J by 9 bases, with 14 bases left in between. Germline CDR1 is SGHNT and CDR2 is YYREEE (reference sequence). The CDR3 is 13 residues long. The CDR3 is CASSRTGRGPQHF. The CDR3 DNA reads TGTGCCAGCAGCAGAACAGGGAGGGGGCCCCAGCATTTT.

This chain joins TRBV5-6 and TRBJ2-1, with unresolved D. This CDR3 has 13 residues. The V gene's germline CDR1 is SGHDT and CDR2 YYEEEE. V was shortened by 4 bases and J by 8 bases, with 13 bases between the two germline ends. CDR3 sequence: CASSPTGWDEQFF. The CDR3 bases are TGTGCCAGCAGCCCGACGGGCTGGGATGAGCAGTTCTTC.

The chain links TRBV5-1 to TRBJ2-7; a possible D gene is TRBD2 (6 bases). V was cut by 0 bases and J by 2 bases, with 12 bases left in between. The CDR3 is 15 residues long. The germline V gene encodes CDR1 SGHRS and CDR2 YFSETQ. The CDR3 reads CASSLGGSGTYEQYF. CDR3 nucleotide sequence: TGCGCCAGCAGCTTGGGAGGTAGCGGTACCTACGAGCAGTACTTC.

V gene TRBV2 combines with J gene TRBJ1-2, with TRBD1 as a possible D gene (6 bases). V was pared by 4 bases and J by 2 bases, with 11 bases between. Germline-derived CDR1 and CDR2 are SNHLY and FYNNEI. This CDR3 spans 14 amino acids. The CDR3 sequence is CASSAIQGNYGYTF. The CDR3 DNA reads TGTGCCAGCAGTGCGATACAGGGCAACTATGGCTACACCTTC.

V usage is TRBV20-1 and J usage is TRBJ1-2; D is unclear. CDR3 size: 13 residues. V gave up 3 bases and J gave up 8 bases, with 16 bases separating them. Per the germline V gene, CDR1 is DFQATT and CDR2 is SNEGSKA (reference sequence). The CDR3 sequence: CSASIRGIQGYTF. CDR3 bases: TGCAGTGCTAGTATACGAGGGATACAGGGCTACACCTTC.

The chain employs TRBV5-4 and TRBJ2-5; D not resolved. In germline, CDR1 is SGHNT, CDR2 YYREEE (reference sequence). CDR3 length: 13 residues. V dropped 4 bases and J dropped 4 bases, with 11 bases sitting between them. The CDR3 spells CASSPESGETQYF. The CDR3 coding sequence is TGTGCCAGCAGCCCCGAGTCCGGAGAGACCCAGTACTTC.

The J gene is TRBJ1-1, the V gene TRBV2, with unresolved D. Trimming stripped 8 bases from V and 0 bases from J, with 10 bases between. The CDR3 contains 13 residues. Germline values: CDR1 SNHLY, CDR2 FYNNEI. The CDR3 region is CASGTDLNTEAFF. CDR3 nucleotides: TGTGCCAGCGGAACGGATCTGAACACTGAAGCTTTCTTT.

This chain uses TRBV5-1 with TRBJ2-1; D possibly matches TRBD1 or TRBD2 (5 bases each). Trimming stripped 4 bases from V and 9 bases from J, with 14 bases between. CDR3 size: 13 residues. Per germline, CDR1 SGHRS and CDR2 YFSETQ. CDR3 residues: CASSPAPRGEQFF. Here the CDR3 DNA reads TGCGCCAGCAGCCCGGCCCCGAGGGGTGAGCAGTTCTTC.

The gene calls are TRBV4-3 and TRBJ2-3, with 10 bases lining up with TRBD1. Germline CDR1 LGHNA, CDR2 YSLEER. This CDR3 is built from 15 residues. With V trimmed by 4 bases and J by 8 bases, 9 bases remained unmatched. Here the CDR3 reads CASSRGTGEDGTQYF. The CDR3, as DNA: TGCGCCAGCAGCCGTGGGACAGGGGAGGATGGTACGCAGTATTTT.

The V call is TRBV2, the J call TRBJ2-3, with D hard to call. Germline CDR1 and CDR2: SNHLY and FYNNEI. The length of the CDR3 is 15 residues. V was shortened by 8 bases and J by 1 base, with 16 bases between the two germline ends. CDR3 DNA sequence: TGTGCCAGCCTTGGCATTGAGAGCGGCACAGATACGCAGTATTTT. As protein: CASLGIESGTDTQYF.

The CDR3 DNA reads TGTGCCAGCAGCGGGACATTCTACACAGATACGCAGTATTTT. Encoded protein: CASSGTFYTDTQYF. This rearrangement joins TRBV28 to TRBJ2-3; D perhaps matches TRBD1 (6 bases). Germline V lookup: CDR1 MDHEN, CDR2 SYDVKM. The CDR3 totals 14 residues. Trimming removed 6 bases at V and 2 bases at J, with 12 bases between.

The rearrangement uses TRBV6-2 or TRBV6-3 and TRBJ2-7, with D hard to call. Trimming shortened V by 6 bases and J by 2 bases, and 5 bases separated the two germline ends. CDR3 length: 11 residues. Germline V gene data show CDR1 as MNHEY and CDR2 as SVGEGT. CDR3 sequence reads: CASSGAYEQYF. DNA of the CDR3: TGTGCCAGCAGCGGCGCCTACGAGCAGTACTTC.

V is TRBV5-5 and J is TRBJ2-3; D is possibly TRBD1 (8 bases). CDR1 and CDR2 (germline): SGHKS, YYEKEE (reference sequence). V lost 1 base and J 7 bases, leaving 13 bases between the germline ends. There are 14 residues in the CDR3. The CDR3 DNA is TGTGCCAGCAGCTTGAGACAGGGGACTAATACGCAGTATTTT. Amino acid sequence: CASSLRQGTNTQYF.

V gene TRBV3-1 (or the pseudogene TRBV3-2) combines with J gene TRBJ2-5; D remains ambiguous. V gave up 3 bases and J gave up 5 bases, with 13 bases separating them. The CDR3 extends over 14 amino acids. CDR1 is LGHDT, CDR2 YNNKEL, per germline (reference sequence). As DNA, the CDR3 is TGTGCCAGCAGCCAGTCAGCCAATACGGAGACCCAGTACTTC. It translates to CASSQSANTETQYF.

The chain carries TRBV28 and TRBJ1-3; the match to TRBD1 covers 7 bases. The V and J ends lost 3 bases and 4 bases, in that order; junction bases with no gene match: 9. The CDR3 runs 16 residues. Germline CDR1 reads MDHEN; CDR2 reads SYDVKM. This CDR3 reads CASSFITGQVGNTIYF. The CDR3 DNA sequence: TGTGCCAGCAGTTTCATAACTGGACAGGTCGGAAACACCATATATTTT.